These 7 T cell receptor beta chains came from one sample sequenced in a study of CD8+CD57+ T cells in acquired aplastic anemia. Genomic DNA provided the template from which TCR beta VDJ and CDR3 profiles were obtained. TCRdb reanalysed the reads using MiXCR and keeps one entry per CDR3 protein. The data show 400,000 to 450,000 distinct CDR3 sequences, 55% to 70% seen once. The sequenced sample was sorted CD4+, CD8+, or CD8+CD57+ T cells (not recorded which) from PBMCs. The receptor set was obtained from a human donor in good health, serving as a control.

In this sample, this clonotype turned up many times. The chain is built from TRBV12-3 or TRBV12-4 and TRBJ1-6, with a possible D match to TRBD1 (6 bases). The CDR3 has 15 residues. Between the trimmed V and J ends, which lost 7 bases and 10 bases, there was a span of 20 bases. For the CDR3, the DNA is TGTGCCAGCAAGGTGCGGGGGCAGGGCCAATCACCCCTCCACTTT. It specifies CASKVRGQGQSPLHF.

Concerning this clonotype itself: One end of the junction varies from germline; a read error may be responsible. The V call is TRBV7-2, the J call TRBJ2-5, with D perhaps TRBD2 (5 bases). The germline V gene has CDR1 SGHTA and CDR2 FQGNSA. The CDR3 is made up of 14 amino acids. The CDR3 loop reads CASSADPPGSADTF. CDR3 DNA sequence: TGTGCCAGCAGCGCCGACCCGCCTGGGAGCGCAGATACGTTC.

This clonotype appeared a few times. V usage is TRBV24-1 and J usage is TRBJ1-2; D call uncertain. CDR1 KGHDR and CDR2 SFDVKD come from the germline V gene. The V end was cut by 3 bases, the J end by 6 bases, with 19 bases between. The CDR3 runs to 16 residues. Here the CDR3 reads CATSDDPVHGDDGYTF. The DNA of the CDR3 is TGTGCCACCAGTGATGACCCCGTCCACGGTGATGATGGCTACACCTTC.

The chain is built from TRBV20-1 and TRBJ2-7, with 7 bases identical to TRBD2. This CDR3 contains 13 residues. The germline V gene has CDR1 DFQATT and CDR2 SNEGSKA (reference sequence). Losses at the gene ends were 1 base for V and 5 bases for J; bases not matched to a gene: 5. The CDR3 DNA is TGCAGTGCTAGAGTTGTTGGGGGGGACGAGCAGTACGTC. Its protein is CSARVVGGDEQYV.

This chain links TRBV12-3 or TRBV12-4 with TRBJ1-1; D is unresolved. V lost 5 bases and J lost 11, with 12 bases in between. CDR3 length: 11 residues. The DNA of the CDR3 is TGTGCCAGCAGTCCACCCGCGGGGGCTTTCTTT. This gives the protein CASSPPAGAFF.

Ten or more counts support this clonotype. J is TRBJ1-4 and V is TRBV10-1; the match to TRBD1 covers 8 bases. CDR1 is WNHNN, CDR2 SYGVQD, per germline (reference sequence). V lost 9 bases, J lost 7 bases, and 16 bases stayed unmatched. This CDR3 is built from 16 residues. The chain's CDR3 is CARGGIGRGQVEKLFF. CDR3 bases: TGCGCCAGGGGTGGGATCGGCAGGGGGCAGGTTGAAAAACTGTTTTTT.

The chain has TRBV6-2 or TRBV6-3 and TRBJ2-3; D call uncertain. V was pared by 8 bases and J by 3 bases, with 9 bases between. The CDR3 has 12 residues. Germline assignment: CDR1 MNHEY and CDR2 SVGEGT. In nucleotides, the CDR3 is TGTGCCAGCCGCGTAGCTACAGATACGCAGTATTTT. This sequence encodes CASRVATDTQYF.